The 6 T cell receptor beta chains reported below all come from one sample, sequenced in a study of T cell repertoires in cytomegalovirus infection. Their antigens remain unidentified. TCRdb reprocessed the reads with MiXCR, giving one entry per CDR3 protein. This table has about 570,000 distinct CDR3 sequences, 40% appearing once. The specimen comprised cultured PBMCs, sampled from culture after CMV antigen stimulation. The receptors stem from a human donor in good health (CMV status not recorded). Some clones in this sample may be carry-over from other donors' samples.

CDR3: CSASASGRASLLTDTQYF. CDR3 DNA sequence: TGCAGTGCTAGCGCTAGCGGGAGGGCCTCCCTTCTAACAGATACGCAGTATTTT. The chain couples TRBV20-1 to TRBJ2-3, with 12 bases matching TRBD2. Trimming took 3 bases from V and 3 from J; bases not matched to a gene: 13. This CDR3 spans 18 amino acids. CDR1 and CDR2 (germline): DFQATT, SNEGSKA (reference sequence).

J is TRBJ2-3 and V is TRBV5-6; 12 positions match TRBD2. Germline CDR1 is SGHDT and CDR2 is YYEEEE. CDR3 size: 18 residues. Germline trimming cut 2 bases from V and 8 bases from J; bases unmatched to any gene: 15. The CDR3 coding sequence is TGTGCCAGCAGCTTCAGCACTAGCGGGGGGCCCCGGGGGGGTACGCAGTATTTT. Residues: CASSFSTSGGPRGGTQYF.

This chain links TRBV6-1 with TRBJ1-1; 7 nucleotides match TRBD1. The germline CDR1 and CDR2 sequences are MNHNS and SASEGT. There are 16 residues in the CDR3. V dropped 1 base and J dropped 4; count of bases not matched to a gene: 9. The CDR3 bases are TGTGCCAGCAGTGAAGTGGGACAGATGTTCGGCACTGAAGCTTTCTTT. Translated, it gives CASSEVGQMFGTEAFF.

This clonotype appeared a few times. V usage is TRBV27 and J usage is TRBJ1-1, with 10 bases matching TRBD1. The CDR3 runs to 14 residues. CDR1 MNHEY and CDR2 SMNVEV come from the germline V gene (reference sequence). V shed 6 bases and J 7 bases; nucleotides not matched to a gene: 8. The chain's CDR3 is CASSPRTGGSEAFF. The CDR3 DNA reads TGTGCCAGCAGCCCTCGGACAGGGGGGAGTGAAGCTTTCTTT.

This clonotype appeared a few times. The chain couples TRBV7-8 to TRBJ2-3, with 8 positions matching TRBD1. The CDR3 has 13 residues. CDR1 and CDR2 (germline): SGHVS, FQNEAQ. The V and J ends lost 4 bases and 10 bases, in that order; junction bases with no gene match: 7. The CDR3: CASSYRGTGSQYF. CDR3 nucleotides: TGTGCCAGCAGCTATCGTGGGACAGGCTCGCAGTATTTT. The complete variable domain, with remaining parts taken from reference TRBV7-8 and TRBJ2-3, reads GAGVSQSPRYKVAKRGQDVALRCDPISGHVSLFWYQQALGQGPEFLTYFQNEAQLDKSGLPSDRFFAERPEGSVSTLKIQRTQQEDSAVYLCASSYRGTGSQYFGPGTRLTVL.

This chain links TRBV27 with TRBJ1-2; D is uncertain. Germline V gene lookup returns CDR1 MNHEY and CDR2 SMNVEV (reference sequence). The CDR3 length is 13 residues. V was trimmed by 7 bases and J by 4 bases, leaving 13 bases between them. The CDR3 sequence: CASTPGPVYGYTF. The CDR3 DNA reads TGTGCCAGCACCCCGGGTCCCGTCTATGGCTACACCTTC.